This TCR beta chain was captured in a study of human T cells and chemical hapten exposure. Across the study: Cases of alopecia areata, totalis or universalis occurred in a predominantly female patient group.

TCRdb redid the calling of the RACE reads with MiXCR, one entry per CDR3 protein. The repertoire holds about 40,000 distinct CDR3 sequences, with 8.9% as singletons. Time point here: patch test 2, 6 weeks after DPC sensitization. Treatment given: therapeutic diphenylcyclopropenone sensitization with weekly scalp DPC. The study, taken as a whole, reports: Versus controls, significantly more large CDR3 similarity clusters arose from expanded TCRs. PT1 expanded TCR counts and patch test score were linked, and their correlation was positive.

Many counts were recorded for this clonotype. The target antigen is unknown. After removal of 3 bases from V and 8 bases from J, the junction contained 7 bases not matched to a gene. CDR3 length equals 15 residues. CDR1 is KGHSH, CDR2 LQKENI, per germline. Sequenced material: whole blood, taken in connection with sensitization to the hapten diphenylcyclopropenone (DPC). The TCR originated in a middle-aged woman with alopecia areata. Some clones in this sample may be carry-over from other donors' samples. The chain has TRBV18 and TRBJ1-6, with TRBD1 identical over 7 bases. CDR3 coding DNA: TGTGCCAGCTCACCGACGACAGGGTTCGATTCACCCCTCCACTTT. Residues: CASSPTTGFDSPLHF.